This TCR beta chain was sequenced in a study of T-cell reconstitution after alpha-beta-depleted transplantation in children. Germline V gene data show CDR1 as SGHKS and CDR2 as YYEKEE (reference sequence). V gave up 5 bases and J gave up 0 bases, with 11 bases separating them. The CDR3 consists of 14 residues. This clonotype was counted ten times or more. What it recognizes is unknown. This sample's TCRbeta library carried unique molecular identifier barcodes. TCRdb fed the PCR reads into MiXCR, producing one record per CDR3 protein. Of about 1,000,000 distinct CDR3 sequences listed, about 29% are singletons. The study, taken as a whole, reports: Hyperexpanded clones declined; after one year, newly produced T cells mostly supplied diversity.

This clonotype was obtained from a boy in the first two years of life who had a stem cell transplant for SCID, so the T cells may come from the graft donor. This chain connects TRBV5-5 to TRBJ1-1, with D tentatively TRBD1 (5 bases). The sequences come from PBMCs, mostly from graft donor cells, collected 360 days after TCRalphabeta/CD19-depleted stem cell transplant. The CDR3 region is CASSLDSMNTEAFF. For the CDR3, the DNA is TGTGCCAGCAGTTTAGACAGCATGAACACTGAAGCTTTCTTT.